This T cell receptor (beta chain) is drawn from a study of vaccination effects on CD4 cells after COVID-19. In the study overall: Either the BNT162b2 or mRNA-1273 vaccine was given to participants in two doses. IL-2 at approximately 10 IU/ml and peptides at 10 ug/ml were added to cultured PBMC, a few million per well. Regarding the study as a whole: Marked clonal contraction of infection- and vaccine-induced clones was seen late after vaccination.

Upon completion of about ten days in culture, CD4+ T cells were isolated. Looked up from germline, CDR1 is MGHRA and CDR2 is YSYEKL. This CDR3 spans 15 amino acids. Germline trimming cut 4 bases from V and 6 bases from J; bases unmatched to any gene: 6. Only a few counts were recorded for this clone. Its antigen is currently unknown. Clones were read by immunoSEQ multiplex PCR, and TCRdb kept only the in-frame ones, dropping some. The repertoire holds more than 35,000 clones, with about four fifths as singletons. The gene calls are TRBV4-1 and TRBJ2-2; TRBD1 matches 9 bases. The receptor was isolated from a human donor who received a COVID-19 vaccine. Material: CD4+ T cells from PBMCs cultured without peptide, obtained before COVID-19 vaccination. CDR3 region: CASSRGQGWSGELFF. DNA of the CDR3: TGCGCCAGCAGCCGCGGACAGGGGTGGTCCGGGGAGCTGTTTTTT.